This T cell receptor beta chain came from a study of T cell responses to AZD1222 COVID-19 vaccine. Germline V gene sequence: CDR1 KGHSH, CDR2 LQKENI. The ends lost 6 bases at V and 8 bases at J; junction bases unmatched: 9. The CDR3 consists of 14 residues. Data came from immunoSEQ multiplex PCR; TCRdb stores just in-frame clones and leaves some out. The sample includes roughly 81,000 clones, 80% to 90% seen only once; the top ten take more than 6%. Study observations and caveats: Repertoire sampling occurred only after the peak T cell response. Across the whole spike, CD4 TCRs peaked at regions 160-218 and 743-854. Spike-specific TCR breadth and depth both grew after two AZD1222 doses. Clonal diversity may have been underestimated, and the donors were mostly white British, with more females than males.

Concerning this clone itself: What it recognizes is unknown.

This material consisted of peripheral blood, taken on day 0 of AZD1222 vaccination. V is TRBV18 and J is TRBJ1-2; 10 positions match TRBD1. This receptor was obtained from an adult in good health. The CDR3, as DNA: TGTGCCAGCTCGCCAGACAGGGGGCTGTTCGGCTACACCTTC. It codes for CASSPDRGLFGYTF.